Below are 25 T cell receptor beta chains sequenced from a single sample in a study of blood T cell repertoires in COVID-19. Sequenced by immunoSEQ multiplex PCR; TCRdb stores in-frame clones only, minus some. This table holds 250,000 to 300,000 clones, around 90% found once. The sequenced material came from peripheral blood. The receptor source for this set is a woman aged 45 to 65 who had recovered from COVID-19.

The rearrangement uses TRBV28 and TRBJ2-7; a weak D match, TRBD2 (5 bases). Germline V gives CDR1 MDHEN, CDR2 SYDVKM. The CDR3 extends over 14 amino acids. The V gene lost 7 bases and the J gene lost 4 bases, with 17 bases spanning the gap. CDR3 sequence (DNA): TGTGCCAGCACCCTTGCCGGGGAACGTTACGAGCAGTACTTC. Its translation is CASTLAGERYEQYF.

In regard to this clone: Other DNA sequences within the sample encode an identical CDR3. The chain links TRBV5-1 to TRBJ1-1; 9 bases fit TRBD1. Germline values: CDR1 SGHRS, CDR2 YFSETQ. This CDR3 contains 13 residues. J lost 3 bases, V lost 5 bases, and 2 bases had no gene match. The CDR3 reads CASSRQGDTEAFF. The CDR3 DNA sequence: TGCGCCAGCAGTCGACAGGGGGACACTGAAGCTTTCTTT.

V gene TRBV7-3 combines with J gene TRBJ2-2; 12 bases align to TRBD2. Germline CDR1 and CDR2: SGHTA and FQGTGA. V was pared by 4 bases and J by 1 base, with 10 bases of the junction left unmatched. The CDR3 spans 19 residues. CDR3 nucleotides: TGTGCCAGCAGCTCCCGTCGCCCGGGACTAGCGGGGAACACCGGGGAGCTGTTTTTT. Its protein product is CASSSRRPGLAGNTGELFF.

The gene calls are TRBV27 and TRBJ2-3; D possibly corresponds to TRBD1 (5 bases). CDR3 size: 14 residues. Per the germline V gene, CDR1 is MNHEY and CDR2 is SMNVEV (reference sequence). The V end was cut by 5 bases, the J end by 6 bases, with 15 bases between. Here the CDR3 reads CASSRKDTRDTQYF. DNA for the CDR3: TGTGCCAGCAGTCGAAAGGACACCCGGGATACGCAGTATTTT.

This chain connects TRBV4-3 to TRBJ2-1, with a tentative D call TRBD2 (6 bases). V lost 9 bases and J 0 bases, leaving 18 bases between the germline ends. Germline lookup yields CDR1 LGHNA and CDR2 YSLEER. CDR3 length: 16 amino acids. The CDR3 bases are TGCGCCAGGACGTTTTCGGGGGAGGACTCCTACAATGAGCAGTTCTTC. Translated, it gives CARTFSGEDSYNEQFF.

The gene calls are TRBV18 and TRBJ1-1, with D maybe TRBD1 (6 bases). The CDR3 runs 16 residues. Germline CDR1 and CDR2: KGHSH and LQKENI. Trimming cost V 3 bases and J 0 bases, with 14 bases left between them. CDR3 sequence: CASSPLPGQLNTEAFF. CDR3 in DNA: TGTGCCAGCTCACCGCTACCCGGACAGCTGAACACTGAAGCTTTCTTT.

This clone came up once. The rearrangement joins TRBV28 to TRBJ1-1, with a tentative D call TRBD1 (6 bases). V shed 1 base and J shed 4 bases, with 10 bases lying between them. This CDR3 is built from 14 residues. Germline-derived CDR1 and CDR2 are MDHEN and SYDVKM. The CDR3 DNA sequence: TGTGCCAGCAGTTTATACAGGGTGGGCACTGAAGCTTTCTTT. Its protein product is CASSLYRVGTEAFF.

The chain uses TRBV9 and TRBJ2-7; tentative D call: TRBD1 (5 bases). Trimming removed 4 bases at V and 3 bases at J, with 14 bases between. Germline lookup yields CDR1 SGDLS and CDR2 YYNGEE. This CDR3 has 14 residues. The DNA for the CDR3 is TGTGCCAGCAGCCTCGGTGGGGCCGGCTACGAGCAGTACTTC. Protein: CASSLGGAGYEQYF. Full variable domain (outside the CDR3, taken from reference TRBV9 and TRBJ2-7): DSGVTQTPKHLITATGQRVTLRCSPRSGDLSVYWYQQSLDQGLQFLIQYYNGEERAKGNILERFSAQQFPDLHSELNLSSLELGDSALYFCASSLGGAGYEQYFGPGTRLTVT.

The J gene is TRBJ2-5, the V gene TRBV11-1, with 9 bases that match TRBD2. The CDR3 runs to 16 residues. V gave up 1 base and J gave up 2 bases; unmatched junction bases: 5. Germline CDR1 reads SGHAT; CDR2 reads FQDESV (reference sequence). The CDR3 region is CASSLGSSGGQETQYF. In DNA, the CDR3 is TGTGCCAGCAGCTTAGGGAGTAGCGGGGGACAAGAGACCCAGTACTTC.

The chain joins TRBV7-9 to TRBJ1-2; 7 nucleotides align to TRBD1. Germline V gene data show CDR1 as SEHNR and CDR2 as FQNEAQ (reference sequence). The trim removed 5 bases at V and 8 bases at J, leaving 11 bases unmatched. The CDR3 contains 14 residues. CDR3 sequence: CASSLAGTDWGYTF. CDR3 coding DNA: TGTGCCAGCAGCCTCGCAGGGACAGATTGGGGCTACACCTTC.

The rearrangement uses TRBV28 and TRBJ1-5; possible D gene TRBD1, 6 bases. The CDR3 has 15 amino acids. Germline CDR1 and CDR2: MDHEN and SYDVKM. Trimming shortened V by 7 bases and J by 4 bases, and 17 bases separated the two germline ends. The CDR3: CASNLGGGGNQPQHF. CDR3 nucleotides: TGTGCCAGCAACTTGGGGGGAGGGGGAAATCAGCCCCAGCATTTT.

This rearrangement joins TRBV12-5 to TRBJ2-2; 7 bases align to TRBD1. With V trimmed by 3 bases and J by 7 bases, 5 bases remained unmatched. The CDR3 runs to 14 residues. Germline CDR1 and CDR2: LGHNT and FRNRAP. The CDR3: CASGFFRGNGELFF. The CDR3, as DNA: TGTGCTAGTGGTTTCTTCAGGGGGAACGGGGAGCTGTTTTTT.

The V and J genes are TRBV3-1 (or the pseudogene TRBV3-2) and TRBJ1-4; no definite D call. The germline V and J ends were trimmed by 6 bases and 0 bases, with 11 bases remaining between them. The length of the CDR3 is 15 residues. Germline lookup yields CDR1 LGHDT and CDR2 YNNKEL (reference sequence). CDR3 amino acids: CASSSGGSTNEKLFF. The CDR3 nucleotides read TGTGCCAGCAGTAGCGGAGGATCAACTAATGAAAAACTGTTTTTT.

V is TRBV19 and J is TRBJ1-2; D uncertain. Trimming left V 3 bases short and J 4 bases short, with 15 bases between. Per germline, CDR1 LNHDA and CDR2 SQIVND (reference sequence). The CDR3 is 15 residues long. CDR3 nucleotide sequence: TGTGCCAGTAGTATTAGCGCTGGGGTGATCTATGGCTACACCTTC. Its translation: CASSISAGVIYGYTF.

The V call is TRBV25-1, the J call TRBJ1-2, with D possibly matching TRBD1 (6 bases). Trimming took 4 bases from V and 8 from J, leaving 14 bases between them. The CDR3 contains 13 residues. Germline V gene lookup returns CDR1 MGHDK and CDR2 SYGVNS. CDR3 sequence: CASSVGGIRGYTF. The CDR3 DNA is TGTGCCAGCAGTGTAGGGGGTATCAGGGGCTACACCTTC.

The gene calls are TRBV28 and TRBJ1-2; perhaps TRBD1 as D (6 bases). Germline CDR1 and CDR2: MDHEN and SYDVKM. Trimming removed 6 bases at V and 0 bases at J, with 8 bases between. The CDR3 has 13 residues. This chain's CDR3 is CASSWTANYGYTF. The CDR3 nucleotides read TGTGCCAGCAGCTGGACAGCTAACTATGGCTACACCTTC.

This chain joins TRBV9 and TRBJ2-2; D ambiguous. Between the trimmed V and J ends, which lost 2 bases and 7 bases, there was a span of 9 bases. Germline CDR1 and CDR2: SGDLS and YYNGEE. The CDR3 sequence is 13 residues long. This chain's CDR3 is CASSVLEVGELFF. CDR3 sequence (DNA): TGTGCCAGCAGCGTGCTAGAGGTCGGGGAGCTGTTTTTT.

The J gene is TRBJ2-3, the V gene TRBV18; D remains unclear. Germline CDR1 and CDR2: KGHSH and LQKENI. The CDR3 sequence is 16 residues long. The V and J ends lost 1 base and 0 bases respectively, with 11 bases between them. This CDR3 reads CASSPQIQPSTDTQYF. The CDR3 nucleotides read TGTGCCAGCTCACCACAAATACAGCCCAGCACAGATACGCAGTATTTT.

The chain links TRBV15 to TRBJ1-6, with 10 positions matching TRBD1. Germline V CDR1 and CDR2: LNHNV, YYDKDF (reference sequence). The V gene end was trimmed by 1 base and the J gene end by 10 bases; junction bases not matched to a gene: 4. There are 15 residues in the CDR3. The CDR3 DNA reads TGTGCCACCAGCAGAGGACAGGGGGCAGGGTCACCCCTCCACTTT. Residues: CATSRGQGAGSPLHF.

V usage is TRBV9 and J usage is TRBJ1-1, with D tentatively TRBD1 (6 bases). The germline V and J ends were trimmed by 3 bases and 1 base, with 7 bases remaining between them. The CDR3 contains 13 residues. Germline CDR1 reads SGDLS; CDR2 reads YYNGEE. The CDR3 DNA follows: TGTGCCAGCAGCGCGGGACAGAACACTGAAGCTTTCTTT. As protein: CASSAGQNTEAFF.

This clone was counted once. This sequence joins TRBV12-3 or TRBV12-4 and TRBJ2-7; D perhaps matches TRBD2 (6 bases). The CDR3 sequence is 13 residues long. The V end lost 5 bases, the J end lost 4 bases, and 12 bases lay between the germline ends. The CDR3 nucleotides read TGTGCCAGCAGTCGGAGGGTACTTTACGAGCAGTACTTC. Translated: CASSRRVLYEQYF.

The chain has TRBV24-1 and TRBJ1-6, with a tentative D call TRBD1 (6 bases). The germline V gene encodes CDR1 KGHDR and CDR2 SFDVKD. The length of the CDR3 is 18 residues. Trimming took 5 bases from V and 0 from J, leaving 16 bases between them. In nucleotides, the CDR3 is TGTGCCACCAGTGGGGGGCAGAATCGGAGCTCCTATAATTCACCCCTCCACTTT. Its protein product is CATSGGQNRSSYNSPLHF.

Written as DNA, the CDR3 is TGTGCCAGCAGCTTAGCCCTAGCTGGCTCCGGGGCAGATACGCAGTATTTT. Its translation: CASSLALAGSGADTQYF. The genes are TRBV7-2 and TRBJ2-3; D is possibly TRBD2 (5 bases). Germline CDR1 SGHTA, CDR2 FQGNSA. V dropped 0 bases and J dropped 4 bases, with 17 bases sitting between them. This CDR3 has 17 residues.

This clone has more than one count but fewer than ten. The chain links TRBV18 to TRBJ2-7; D remains ambiguous. Germline values: CDR1 KGHSH, CDR2 LQKENI. V gave up 0 bases and J gave up 2 bases, with 8 bases separating them. This CDR3 has 14 residues. The CDR3 is CASSPPIPPYEQYF. DNA for the CDR3: TGTGCCAGCTCACCACCAATTCCTCCCTACGAGCAGTACTTC.

Of note for this clone: The same CDR3 arises from other DNA sequences in this sample as well. The chain uses TRBV7-2 and TRBJ1-3; a possible D gene is TRBD1 (5 bases). V lost 3 bases to trimming and J lost 0 bases, with 9 bases between them. Germline CDR1 and CDR2: SGHTA and FQGNSA. The CDR3 sequence is 15 residues long. The CDR3 is CASSLATDSGNTIYF. For the CDR3, the DNA is TGTGCCAGCAGCTTGGCGACAGACTCTGGAAACACCATATATTTT.